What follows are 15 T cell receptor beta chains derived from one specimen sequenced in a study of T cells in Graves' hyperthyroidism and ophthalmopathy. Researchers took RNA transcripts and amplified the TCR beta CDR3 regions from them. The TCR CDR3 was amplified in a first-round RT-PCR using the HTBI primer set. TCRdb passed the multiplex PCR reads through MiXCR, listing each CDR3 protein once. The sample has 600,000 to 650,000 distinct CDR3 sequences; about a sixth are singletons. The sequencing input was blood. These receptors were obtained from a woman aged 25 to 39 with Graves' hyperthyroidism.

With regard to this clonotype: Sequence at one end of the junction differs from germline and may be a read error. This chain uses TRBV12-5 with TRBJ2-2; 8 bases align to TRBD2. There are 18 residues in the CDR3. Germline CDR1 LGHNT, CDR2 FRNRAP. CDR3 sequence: CASGLGPGGEAKTGELFF. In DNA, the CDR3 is TGTGCTAGTGGTTTAGGTCCCGGGGGGGAGGCGAAGACCGGGGAGCTGTTTTTT.

CDR3 nucleotides: TGTGCCAGCAGTTACTCCGGGACAACGAACACTGAAGCTTTCTTT. Translating gives CASSYSGTTNTEAFF. This chain uses TRBV6-6 with TRBJ1-1, with D possibly matching TRBD1 (6 bases). Germline V gene data show CDR1 as MNHNY and CDR2 as SVGAGI (reference sequence). The CDR3 has 15 residues. V was shortened by 0 bases and J by 1 base, with 9 bases between the two germline ends.

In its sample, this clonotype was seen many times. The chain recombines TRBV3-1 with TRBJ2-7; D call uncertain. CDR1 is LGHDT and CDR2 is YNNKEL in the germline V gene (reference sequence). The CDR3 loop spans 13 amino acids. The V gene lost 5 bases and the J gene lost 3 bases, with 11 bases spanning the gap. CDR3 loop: CASSATWDYEQYF. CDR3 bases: TGTGCCAGCAGCGCAACTTGGGACTACGAGCAGTACTTC.

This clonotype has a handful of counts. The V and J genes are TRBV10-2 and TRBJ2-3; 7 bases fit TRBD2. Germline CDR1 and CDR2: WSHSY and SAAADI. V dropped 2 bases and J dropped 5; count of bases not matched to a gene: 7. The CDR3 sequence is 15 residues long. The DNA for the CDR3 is TGCGCCAGCAGTGAGGGGCGGGAGATAGGAGATACGCAGTATTTT. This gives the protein CASSEGREIGDTQYF.

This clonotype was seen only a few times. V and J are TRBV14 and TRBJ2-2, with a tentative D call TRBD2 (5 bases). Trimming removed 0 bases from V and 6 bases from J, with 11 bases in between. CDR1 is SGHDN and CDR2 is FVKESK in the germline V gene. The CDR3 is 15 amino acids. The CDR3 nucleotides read TGTGCCAGCAGCCAAGAGTTATCGGGATCCGGGGAGCTGTTTTTT. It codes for CASSQELSGSGELFF.

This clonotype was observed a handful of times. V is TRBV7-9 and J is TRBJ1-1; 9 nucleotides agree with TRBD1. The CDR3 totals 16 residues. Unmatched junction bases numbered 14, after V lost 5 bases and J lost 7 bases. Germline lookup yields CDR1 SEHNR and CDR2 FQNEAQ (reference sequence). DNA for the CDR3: TGTGCCAGCAGCCTCCATGCCGGGACAGGGAATATTGAAGCTTTCTTT. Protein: CASSLHAGTGNIEAFF.

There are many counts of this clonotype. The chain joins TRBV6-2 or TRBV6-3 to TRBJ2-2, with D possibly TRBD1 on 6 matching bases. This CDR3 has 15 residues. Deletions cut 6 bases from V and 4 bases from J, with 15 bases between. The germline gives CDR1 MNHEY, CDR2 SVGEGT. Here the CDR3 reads CASRPHRVATGELFF. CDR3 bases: TGTGCCAGCAGACCACACAGGGTTGCCACCGGGGAGCTGTTTTTT.

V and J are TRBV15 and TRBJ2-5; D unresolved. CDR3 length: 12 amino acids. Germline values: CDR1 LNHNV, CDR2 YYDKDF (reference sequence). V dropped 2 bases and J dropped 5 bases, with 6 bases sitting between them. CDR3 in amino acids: CATSRPRETQYF. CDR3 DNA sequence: TGTGCCACCAGCAGACCCCGGGAGACCCAGTACTTC.

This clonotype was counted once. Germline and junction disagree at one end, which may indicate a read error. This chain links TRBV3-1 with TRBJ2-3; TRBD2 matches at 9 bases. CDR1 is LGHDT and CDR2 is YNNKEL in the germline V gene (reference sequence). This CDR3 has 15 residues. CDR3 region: CASSHASGMADTHYF. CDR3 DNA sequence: TGTGCCAGCAGCCATGCTAGCGGGATGGCAGATACGCACTATTTT.

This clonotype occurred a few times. CDR3 sequence reads: CASSLWDRYNEQFF. DNA for the CDR3: TGTGCCAGCAGTTTATGGGACAGGTACAATGAGCAGTTCTTC. V gene TRBV27 combines with J gene TRBJ2-1; 8 positions agree with TRBD1. CDR1 is MNHEY and CDR2 is SMNVEV in the germline V gene (reference sequence). The length of the CDR3 is 14 residues. Germline trimming cut 1 base from V and 4 bases from J; bases unmatched to any gene: 0.

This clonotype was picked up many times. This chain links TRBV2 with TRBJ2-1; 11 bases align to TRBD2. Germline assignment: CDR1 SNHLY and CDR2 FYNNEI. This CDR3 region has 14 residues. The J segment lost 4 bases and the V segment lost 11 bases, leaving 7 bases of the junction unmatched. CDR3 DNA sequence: TGTGCCTACTCCGGGACTAGCGGTTACAATGAGCAGTTCTTC. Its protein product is CAYSGTSGYNEQFF.

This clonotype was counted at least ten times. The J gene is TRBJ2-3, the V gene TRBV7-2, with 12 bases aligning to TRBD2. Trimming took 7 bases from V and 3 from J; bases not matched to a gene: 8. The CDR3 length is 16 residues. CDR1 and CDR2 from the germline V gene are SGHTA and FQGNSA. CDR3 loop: CASTRETSGRTDTQYF. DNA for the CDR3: TGTGCCAGCACCCGAGAAACTAGCGGGAGGACAGATACGCAGTATTTT.

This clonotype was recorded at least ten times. The CDR3 DNA follows: TGTGCCAGCAGCTTAGCCGGACAGAGGTTCACTGAAGCTTTCTTT. Translation: CASSLAGQRFTEAFF. The rearrangement joins TRBV13 to TRBJ1-1; possibly TRBD1 for D (6 bases). Germline V lookup: CDR1 PRHDT, CDR2 FYEKMQ (reference sequence). Trimming pared 1 base from V and 4 bases from J, leaving 13 bases between. The CDR3 loop spans 15 amino acids.

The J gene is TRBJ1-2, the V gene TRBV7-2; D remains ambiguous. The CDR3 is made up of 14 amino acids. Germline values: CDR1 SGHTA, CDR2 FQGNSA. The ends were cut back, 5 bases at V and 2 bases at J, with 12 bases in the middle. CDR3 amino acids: CASSRIDGNYGYTF. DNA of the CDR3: TGTGCCAGCAGCCGTATAGACGGGAACTATGGCTACACCTTC.

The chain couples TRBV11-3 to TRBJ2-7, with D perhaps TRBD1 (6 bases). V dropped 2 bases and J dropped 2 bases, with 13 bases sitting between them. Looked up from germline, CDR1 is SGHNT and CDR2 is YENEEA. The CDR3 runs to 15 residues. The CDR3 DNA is TGTGCCAGCAGCTTAAGAGTACAGGGCCCCTACGAGCAGTACTTC. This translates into CASSLRVQGPYEQYF.